These 3 T cell receptor beta chains share one sample of origin, sequenced in a study of PD-L1 blockade in urothelial cancer. Sequenced by immunoSEQ multiplex PCR; TCRdb stores in-frame clones only, minus some. Among more than 15,000 clones listed, roughly nine tenths were seen once. The sequencing here drew on PBMCs, taken around atezolizumab (anti-PD-L1) treatment. Receptors originate from a man aged 50-59 years with urothelial cancer.

The chain is built from TRBV6-4 and TRBJ2-3, with 13 bases matching TRBD2. Germline assignment: CDR1 MRHNA and CDR2 SNTAGT. The CDR3 runs 16 residues. V lost 4 bases, J lost 1 base, and 2 bases stayed unmatched. The CDR3 sequence: CASSVGTSGGTDTQYF. DNA for the CDR3: TGTGCCAGCAGTGTGGGGACTAGCGGGGGCACAGATACGCAGTATTTT.

This clone was seen a few times. The chain is built from TRBV7-6 and TRBJ1-3; 9 bases match TRBD1. Germline loops: CDR1 SGHVS, CDR2 FNYEAQ. Losses at the gene ends were 5 bases for V and 7 bases for J; bases not matched to a gene: 12. This CDR3 comprises 16 residues. CDR3 DNA: TGTGCCAGCAGCCCAGTTGGTGGGACAGGGATGAACACCATATATTTT. It translates to CASSPVGGTGMNTIYF. Drawing the rest from reference TRBV7-6 and TRBJ1-3, the complete variable domain is GAGVSQSPRYKVTKRGQDVALRCDPISGHVSLYWYRQALGQGPEFLTYFNYEAQQDKSGLPNDRFSAERPEGSISTLTIQRTEQRDSAMYRCASSPVGGTGMNTIYFGEGSWLTVV.

This chain links TRBV27 with TRBJ2-1; 16 nucleotides align to TRBD2. The germline V gene has CDR1 MNHEY and CDR2 SMNVEV (reference sequence). Trimming removed 6 bases from V and 5 bases from J; junction bases left unmatched: 16. The CDR3 sequence is 20 residues long. CDR3 in DNA: TGTGCCAGCAGAAGAAGGGGGACTAGCGGGGGGGCCCCGGGGGACAATGAGCAGTTCTTC. Translation: CASRRRGTSGGAPGDNEQFF.